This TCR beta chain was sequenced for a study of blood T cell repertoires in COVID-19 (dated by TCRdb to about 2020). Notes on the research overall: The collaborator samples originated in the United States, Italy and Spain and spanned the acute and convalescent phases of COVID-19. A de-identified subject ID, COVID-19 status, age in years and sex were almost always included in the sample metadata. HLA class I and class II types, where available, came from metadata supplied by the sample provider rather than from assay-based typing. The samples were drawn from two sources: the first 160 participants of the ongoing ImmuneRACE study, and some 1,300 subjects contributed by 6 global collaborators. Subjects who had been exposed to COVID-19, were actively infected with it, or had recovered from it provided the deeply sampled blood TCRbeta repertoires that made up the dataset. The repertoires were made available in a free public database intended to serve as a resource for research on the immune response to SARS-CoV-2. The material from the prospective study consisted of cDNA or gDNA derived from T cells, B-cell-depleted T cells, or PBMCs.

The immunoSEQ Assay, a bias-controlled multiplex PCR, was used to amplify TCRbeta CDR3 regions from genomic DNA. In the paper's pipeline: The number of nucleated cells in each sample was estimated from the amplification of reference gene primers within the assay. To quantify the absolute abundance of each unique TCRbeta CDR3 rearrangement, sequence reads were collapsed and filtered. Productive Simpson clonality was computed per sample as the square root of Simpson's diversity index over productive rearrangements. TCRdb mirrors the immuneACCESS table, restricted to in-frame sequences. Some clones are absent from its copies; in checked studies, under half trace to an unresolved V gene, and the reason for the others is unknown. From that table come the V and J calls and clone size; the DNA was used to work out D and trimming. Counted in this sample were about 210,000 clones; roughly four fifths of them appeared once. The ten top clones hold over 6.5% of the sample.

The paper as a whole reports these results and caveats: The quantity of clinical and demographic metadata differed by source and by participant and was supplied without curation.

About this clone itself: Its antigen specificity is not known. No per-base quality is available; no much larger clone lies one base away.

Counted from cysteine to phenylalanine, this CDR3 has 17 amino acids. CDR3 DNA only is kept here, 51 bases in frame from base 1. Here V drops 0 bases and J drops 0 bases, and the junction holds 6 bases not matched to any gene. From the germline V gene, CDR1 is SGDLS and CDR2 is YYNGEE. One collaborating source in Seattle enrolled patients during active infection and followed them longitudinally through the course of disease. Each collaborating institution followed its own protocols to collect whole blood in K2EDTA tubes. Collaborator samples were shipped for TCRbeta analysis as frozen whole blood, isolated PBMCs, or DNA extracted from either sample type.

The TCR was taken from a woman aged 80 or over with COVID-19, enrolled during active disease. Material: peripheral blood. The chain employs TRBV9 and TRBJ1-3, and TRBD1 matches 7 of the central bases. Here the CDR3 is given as CASSVGAGGLSGNTIYF. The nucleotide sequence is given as TGTGCCAGCAGCGTAGGGGCAGGGGGACTCTCTGGAAACACCATATATTTT.